This T cell receptor (beta chain) was recovered during a study of CD8+ T cells in alopecia areata. About the study: Twice a day, 5 to 10 mg of oral tofacitinib was administered to treated patients.

RNA extraction and reverse transcription yielded cDNA as sequencing template. Sequencing used immunoSEQ multiplex PCR; TCRdb keeps in-frame clones, though not all of them. Here the sample spans 90,000 to 100,000 clones, 41% being singletons. Study conclusions and caveats: Researchers report lesional scalp, most notably alopecia totalis/universalis, outstripped normal scalp in clonality.

V dropped 4 bases and J dropped 7 bases, with 22 bases sitting between them. Germline lookup yields CDR1 GTSNPN and CDR2 SVGIG (reference sequence). The CDR3 has 15 residues. From alopecia areata patients, lesional scalp punch biopsies and peripheral blood were collected. Researchers picked out CD4+ and CD8+ T cells from PBMCs by sorting. About this clone itself: Its antigen is not known.

This clonotype originated in a human donor with alopecia areata. This chain connects TRBV30 to TRBJ1-2; a possible D gene is TRBD1 (6 bases). The sample consisted of CD4+ T cells sorted from blood. In DNA form, the CDR3 reads TGTGCCTGGACCCACCGGGGGCCAGGGGATCGTGGCTACACCTTC. This translates into CAWTHRGPGDRGYTF. The variable domain in full, with the rest retrieved from reference TRBV30 and TRBJ1-2, is SQTIHQWPATLVQPVGSPLSLECTVEGTSNPNLYWYRQAAGRGLQLLFYSVGIGQISSEVPQNLSASRPQDRQFILSSKKLLLSDSGFYLCAWTHRGPGDRGYTFGSGTRLTVV.